This TCR beta chain was found in a study of T cell clonality in common variable immunodeficiency. Only in-frame clones appear in the TCRdb table, and some are missing; sequencing was by immunoSEQ multiplex PCR. The table lists around 40,000 clones, with no singletons. Per germline, CDR1 DFQATT and CDR2 SNEGSKA (reference sequence). Trimming left V 2 bases short and J 9 bases short, with 17 bases between. CDR3 size: 14 residues. Reduced serum IgG, IgA and/or IgM plus specific antibody deficiency defined CVID. Both groups were predominantly of Caucasian heritage. Heparinized whole blood, about 5 to 8.5 ml, came from each donor. Study-level findings and limits: CVID subjects showed higher TCRbeta clonality than healthy controls. Fewer deletions and N-nucleotide insertions were reportedly seen in common variable immunodeficiency TCR beta sequences.

This clone came up many times. Its target is unknown. Read coverage stops 3 residues before the CDR3 terminus; the germline J gene supplies the remainder. Sequencing was done on a sample of peripheral blood mononuclear cells. This receptor was taken from a human donor with common variable immunodeficiency. This chain connects TRBV20-1 to TRBJ2-1; weak D call: TRBD1 (5 bases). Partial CDR3 DNA: TGCAGTGCTAGAATAAGGGGTTATGACGGTGAG. It yields the protein CSARIRGYDGE. The CDR3 in full is CSARIRGYDGEQFF.